The rows below give T cell receptor beta chains drawn from one sample of a study of human CD8 memory T cell subsets. TCRdb reanalyzed the 5' RACE reads, giving one entry per CDR3 protein sequence and no DNA. The specimen's table records thousands of distinct CDR3 sequences. The sequenced material came from CD8+ T cells from PBMCs. The receptor set was obtained from a human donor in good health. The CDR3 runs from the conserved cysteine through the conserved F or W. Part of the rows lack a size; the others show once, few, many or a class for expanded clones.

abundance: -
v_gene: TRBV11-2
j_gene: TRBJ2-1
CDR3aa: CASSGLSGRFDNEQFF

abundance: large
v_gene: TRBV12-3/TRBV12-4
j_gene: TRBJ2-7
CDR3aa: CASSLASSGPLYEQYF

abundance: -
v_gene: TRBV7-9
j_gene: TRBJ2-1
CDR3aa: CASSSPGTSLGEQFF

abundance: -
v_gene: TRBV5-1
j_gene: TRBJ1-2
CDR3aa: CASSSLPGRNYGYTF

abundance: -
v_gene: TRBV27
j_gene: TRBJ2-2
CDR3aa: CASRVVLNTGELFF

abundance: medium-sized
v_gene: TRBV29-1
j_gene: TRBJ2-2
CDR3aa: CSVGRADTGELFF

abundance: medium-sized
v_gene: TRBV4-2
j_gene: TRBJ2-2
CDR3aa: CASSGGNTGELFF

abundance: -
v_gene: TRBV6-5
j_gene: TRBJ2-1
CDR3aa: CASSYRTHNEQFF

abundance: medium-sized
v_gene: TRBV20-1
j_gene: TRBJ1-2
CDR3aa: CSAWDTPNYGYTF

abundance: -
v_gene: TRBV11-3
j_gene: TRBJ2-2
CDR3aa: CASSLGAAGELFF

abundance: -
v_gene: TRBV2
j_gene: TRBJ1-1
CDR3aa: CASSPGTGAHFAEAFF

abundance: -
v_gene: TRBV28
j_gene: TRBJ2-2
CDR3aa: CASRPLDGLATGELFF

abundance: -
v_gene: TRBV5-1
j_gene: TRBJ2-7
CDR3aa: CASSLGGVGYEQYF

abundance: -
v_gene: TRBV7-3
j_gene: TRBJ1-4
CDR3aa: CASSQENRPGEEKLFF

abundance: medium-sized
v_gene: TRBV2
j_gene: TRBJ1-1
CDR3aa: CASSGPNDRAVWEAFF

abundance: -
v_gene: TRBV5-6
j_gene: TRBJ2-7
CDR3aa: CASSPIRGPTYEQYF

abundance: -
v_gene: TRBV28
j_gene: TRBJ1-2
CDR3aa: CASSYVGGEIANYGYTF

abundance: medium-sized
v_gene: TRBV2
j_gene: TRBJ1-5
CDR3aa: CASSASGQGAVNQPQHF

abundance: -
v_gene: TRBV19
j_gene: TRBJ2-1
CDR3aa: CASSTGTSGRSEQFF

abundance: -
v_gene: TRBV5-8
j_gene: TRBJ1-2
CDR3aa: CASRTTGRRFGYTF

abundance: -
v_gene: TRBV5-1
j_gene: TRBJ1-2
CDR3aa: CASSLATTGGDGYTF

abundance: -
v_gene: TRBV2
j_gene: TRBJ2-1
CDR3aa: CASRISKRRDEQFF